A single sample is the source of the 21 T cell receptor beta chains below, sequenced in a study of blood T cell repertoires in COVID-19. TCRdb's copy holds only in-frame clones and misses some; the assay was immunoSEQ multiplex PCR. The sample lists roughly 310,000 clones, 90% occurring once. Sequencing was carried out using PBMCs or T cells enriched from blood (not recorded which). These receptors were collected from a man aged 60 to 69 who had recovered from COVID-19.

The rearrangement uses TRBV7-9 and TRBJ1-1, with D possibly being TRBD1 (5 bases). The CDR3 consists of 12 residues. V lost 6 bases and J lost 1, with 6 bases in between. Germline V gene sequence: CDR1 SEHNR, CDR2 FQNEAQ (reference sequence). The CDR3 reads CASRGPNTEAFF. The CDR3 region has the DNA TGTGCCAGCAGGGGGCCGAACACTGAAGCTTTCTTT.

This clone has a handful of counts. This sequence joins TRBV7-2 and TRBJ1-2; unclear D gene. This CDR3 is 16 amino acids long. V lost 7 bases and J 1 base, leaving 19 bases between the germline ends. CDR1 SGHTA and CDR2 FQGNSA come from the germline V gene. The CDR3 DNA reads as TGTGCCAGCACAGGCGGGGTCCTTGCGAATAACTATGGCTACACCTTC. Translating it yields CASTGGVLANNYGYTF.

CDR3 protein: CASSYSSPRSSYEQYF. For the CDR3, the DNA is TGTGCCAGCAGTTACTCGAGCCCGAGGAGCTCCTACGAGCAGTACTTC. The chain employs TRBV6-5 and TRBJ2-7; D call uncertain. From germline, CDR1 is MNHEY and CDR2 SVGAGI. With 0 bases removed from V and 0 bases from J, the gap between germline ends came to 12 bases. The CDR3 has 16 amino acids.

The gene calls are TRBV5-1 and TRBJ1-3, with unresolved D. The CDR3 length is 16 residues. V lost 0 bases, J lost 0 bases, and 10 bases lay in between. Germline V gene lookup returns CDR1 SGHRS and CDR2 YFSETQ. The CDR3 spells CASSLGPRDSGNTIYF. The CDR3 coding sequence is TGCGCCAGCAGCTTGGGACCTAGAGACTCTGGAAACACCATATATTTT. The full variable domain, its missing parts supplied by reference TRBV5-1 and TRBJ1-3, is KAGVTQTPRYLIKTRGQQVTLSCSPISGHRSVSWYQQTPGQGLQFLFEYFSETQRNKGNFPGRFSGRQFSNSRSEMNVSTLELGDSALYLCASSLGPRDSGNTIYFGEGSWLTVV.

This chain links TRBV7-9 with TRBJ2-3; a possible D gene is TRBD2 (6 bases). The CDR3 is 13 residues long. V was trimmed by 6 bases and J by 2 bases, leaving 9 bases between them. Looked up from germline, CDR1 is SEHNR and CDR2 is FQNEAQ (reference sequence). The CDR3 region has the DNA TGTGCCAGCAGACGGGACTCCACAGATACGCAGTATTTT. Its translation: CASRRDSTDTQYF.

V gene TRBV27 combines with J gene TRBJ1-1; TRBD1 aligns across 10 bases. Trimming at V came to 6 bases and at J to 3 bases, leaving 10 bases not matched to a gene. The length of the CDR3 is 16 residues. CDR1 is MNHEY and CDR2 is SMNVEV in the germline V gene (reference sequence). As DNA, the CDR3 is TGTGCCAGCAGGGGACAGGGGATGGGTTGGGACACTGAAGCTTTCTTT. Amino acids: CASRGQGMGWDTEAFF.

This clone came up a few times. The chain has TRBV30 and TRBJ1-5, with D unresolved. The CDR3 has 13 residues. The germline V and J ends were trimmed by 2 bases and 1 base, with 6 bases remaining between them. Germline V lookup: CDR1 GTSNPN, CDR2 SVGIG (reference sequence). Written as DNA, the CDR3 is TGTGCCTGGAGTTATATGAGCAATCAGCCCCAGCATTTT. Translating it yields CAWSYMSNQPQHF.

V gene TRBV4-2 combines with J gene TRBJ2-1; 7 nucleotides line up with TRBD1. CDR3 length: 14 residues. Per the germline V gene, CDR1 is LGHNA and CDR2 is YNFKEQ. After removal of 0 bases from V and 12 bases from J, the junction contained 8 bases not matched to a gene. CDR3 sequence: CASSQEKGAIGQFF. CDR3 in DNA: TGTGCCAGCAGCCAAGAAAAGGGGGCAATAGGGCAGTTCTTC.

This clone was found once. The chain is built from TRBV7-8 and TRBJ1-3, with D unclear. This CDR3 is built from 16 residues. Germline V CDR1 and CDR2: SGHVS, FQNEAQ. Trimming removed 1 base at V and 2 bases at J, with 12 bases between. The CDR3: CASSLGASGTGNTIYF. The CDR3 nucleotides read TGTGCCAGCAGCTTAGGAGCCTCCGGTACTGGAAACACCATATATTTT.

The chain recombines TRBV10-3 with TRBJ2-1; possible D gene TRBD2, 6 bases. V lost 4 bases and J 4 bases, leaving 23 bases between the germline ends. The CDR3 is 18 residues long. CDR1 is ENHRY and CDR2 is SYGVKD in the germline V gene. The CDR3 reads CAISGRGSRVSGYNEQFF. In nucleotides, the CDR3 is TGTGCCATCAGTGGGAGGGGCAGCCGAGTTTCCGGGTACAATGAGCAGTTCTTC.

The chain carries TRBV3-1 (or the pseudogene TRBV3-2) and TRBJ2-3; 7 nucleotides match TRBD2. With V trimmed by 4 bases and J by 0 bases, 7 bases remained unmatched. The CDR3 extends over 16 amino acids. Germline CDR1 and CDR2: LGHDT and YNNKEL (reference sequence). The CDR3, as DNA: TGTGCCAGCAGCCCCTCGGGAGGAGGGAGCACAGATACGCAGTATTTT. Translation: CASSPSGGGSTDTQYF.

V gene TRBV15 combines with J gene TRBJ1-2, with TRBD1 matching 9 bases. V lost 0 bases, J lost 4 bases, and 6 bases stayed unmatched. Germline CDR1 and CDR2: LNHNV and YYDKDF (reference sequence). The CDR3 runs to 16 residues. The DNA of the CDR3 is TGTGCCACCAGCAGAGATCCAGGACAGGGGAGCTATGGCTACACCTTC. Its protein is CATSRDPGQGSYGYTF.

J is TRBJ1-2 and V is TRBV13, with 10 nucleotides matching TRBD1. The J segment lost 7 bases and the V segment lost 4 bases, leaving 9 bases of the junction unmatched. Germline CDR1 reads PRHDT; CDR2 reads FYEKMQ (reference sequence). CDR3 length: 15 residues. The CDR3 nucleotides read TGTGCCAGCAGCTCCAGGGACAGGGGTTTCTCTGGCTACACCTTC. This gives the protein CASSSRDRGFSGYTF.

The chain joins TRBV29-1 to TRBJ2-5, with D tentatively TRBD2 (7 bases). The germline V gene has CDR1 SQVTM and CDR2 ANQGSEA. The CDR3 sequence is 13 residues long. The V end lost 8 bases, the J end lost 1 base, and 14 bases lay between the germline ends. Written as DNA, the CDR3 is TGCAGCCTCAGGGGCGGGGGCCAAGAGACCCAGTACTTC. Protein: CSLRGGGQETQYF.

The V gene is TRBV5-6, the J gene TRBJ2-7; the D is unclear. Per germline, CDR1 SGHDT and CDR2 YYEEEE. V was cut by 7 bases and J by 7 bases, with 15 bases left in between. The CDR3 loop spans 12 amino acids. CDR3 sequence (DNA): TGTGCCAGCGCTAGGTACCCGATGGAGCAGTACTTC. As protein: CASARYPMEQYF.

The rearrangement uses TRBV29-1 and TRBJ2-3, with TRBD2 identical over 10 bases. Per the germline V gene, CDR1 is SQVTM and CDR2 is ANQGSEA. This CDR3 is built from 16 residues. V shed 4 bases and J 5 bases; nucleotides not matched to a gene: 12. The CDR3 loop is CSVVLASGSLIDTQYF. The CDR3 DNA is TGCAGCGTTGTTTTGGCTAGCGGGAGTCTTATAGATACGCAGTATTTT.

Concerning this clone: Being one base from a much bigger clone, this may be a read error. Other DNA sequences in the sample encode the same CDR3. V and J are TRBV12-3 or TRBV12-4 and TRBJ1-2; 7 bases map to TRBD1. V dropped 4 bases and J dropped 5; count of bases not matched to a gene: 1. CDR3 length equals 12 residues. This CDR3 reads CASSSGGYGYTF. The CDR3 DNA reads as TGTGCCAGCAGTTCAGGGGGTTATGGCTACACCTTC.

Concerning this clone: Additional DNA sequences in this sample encode the identical CDR3. This sequence joins TRBV5-1 and TRBJ1-4, with D tentatively TRBD1 (5 bases). Trimming cost V 0 bases and J 2 bases, with 8 bases left between them. This CDR3 comprises 15 residues. CDR1 and CDR2 from the germline V gene are SGHRS and YFSETQ. CDR3 in amino acids: CASSLAGGTNEKLFF. CDR3 coding DNA: TGCGCCAGCAGCTTGGCCGGGGGGACTAATGAAAAACTGTTTTTT.

This clone was seen once. The V gene is TRBV11-2, the J gene TRBJ1-4, with D hard to call. The length of the CDR3 is 12 residues. The germline gives CDR1 SGHAT, CDR2 FQNNGV. Trimming took 0 bases from V and 8 from J, leaving 4 bases between them. DNA for the CDR3: TGTGCCAGCAGCTTAGAGGAGGAAAAACTGTTTTTT. This codes for CASSLEEEKLFF.

This chain uses TRBV19 with TRBJ2-1, with TRBD2 matching over 8 bases. Trimming took 1 base from V and 4 from J; bases not matched to a gene: 3. CDR1 and CDR2 from the germline V gene are LNHDA and SQIVND (reference sequence). This CDR3 spans 15 amino acids. The CDR3 reads CASSIAGGPYNEQFF. CDR3 nucleotide sequence: TGTGCCAGTAGTATAGCGGGAGGGCCGTACAATGAGCAGTTCTTC.

V and J are TRBV19 and TRBJ1-5, with a possible D match to TRBD1 (5 bases). Trimming shortened V by 2 bases and J by 7 bases, and 21 bases separated the two germline ends. The V gene's germline CDR1 is LNHDA and CDR2 SQIVND (reference sequence). The CDR3 is 17 residues long. This CDR3 reads CASSISRTMLSVQPQHF. As DNA, the CDR3 is TGTGCCAGTAGTATATCGAGGACAATGCTCTCCGTACAGCCCCAGCATTTT. The full variable domain, its missing parts supplied by reference TRBV19 and TRBJ1-5, is DGGITQSPKYLFRKEGQNVTLSCEQNLNHDAMYWYRQDPGQGLRLIYYSQIVNDFQKGDIAEGYSVSREKKESFPLTVTSAQKNPTAFYLCASSISRTMLSVQPQHFGDGTRLSIL.